The 32 T cell receptor beta chains below all came from one sample that was sequenced in a study of shared clonotypes between healthy human individuals. Repertoires were generated with immunoSEQ multiplex PCR, while TCRdb's copy carries only in-frame clones and drops some. The sample lists some 2,500,000 clones; approximately 94% were seen once. Source material: naive CD4+ T cells from PBMCs. Subset given: CD45RA+ positively selected. The origin of the receptors is a young man in good health. Some clones in this sample may be carry-over from other donors' samples.

The chain employs TRBV11-2 and TRBJ1-1, with a weak D call TRBD1 (5 bases). In germline, CDR1 is SGHAT, CDR2 FQNNGV. The CDR3 length is 13 residues. V shed 5 bases and J shed 6 bases, with 13 bases lying between them. The CDR3 spells CASSPLVGAEAFF. The CDR3 DNA reads as TGTGCCAGCAGCCCCCTTGTGGGGGCTGAAGCTTTCTTT.

The CDR3 DNA reads as TGTGCCAGCAGTTTGGGTCCGGGACTCGAGCAGTACTTC. The encoded protein is CASSLGPGLEQYF. This chain links TRBV6-6 with TRBJ2-7; D may be TRBD2 (6 bases). V was shortened by 4 bases and J by 6 bases, with 13 bases between the two germline ends. Germline CDR1 and CDR2: MNHNY and SVGAGI (reference sequence). The CDR3 spans 13 residues.

The V and J genes are TRBV11-2 and TRBJ2-6, with TRBD1 matching 9 bases. Germline CDR1 SGHAT, CDR2 FQNNGV. V lost 5 bases, J lost 0 bases, and 8 bases stayed unmatched. This CDR3 spans 18 amino acids. CDR3 protein: CASSPHGTGFSGANVLTF. CDR3 bases: TGTGCCAGCAGCCCGCACGGGACAGGGTTCTCTGGGGCCAACGTCCTGACTTTC.

This chain connects TRBV6-5 to TRBJ1-5; D is possibly TRBD1 (5 bases). CDR3 size: 16 residues. Germline V lookup: CDR1 MNHEY, CDR2 SVGAGI. The V and J ends lost 0 bases and 7 bases respectively, with 16 bases between them. CDR3 in DNA: TGTGCCAGCAGTTACTCCAATCCGGGGGGGAGCCAGCCCCAGCATTTT. Translating gives CASSYSNPGGSQPQHF.

This chain connects TRBV11-2 to TRBJ2-1; D is uncertain. The CDR3 consists of 14 residues. The germline V and J ends were trimmed by 5 bases and 4 bases, with 12 bases remaining between them. CDR1 is SGHAT, CDR2 FQNNGV, per germline. The CDR3 DNA sequence: TGTGCCAGCAGCCCCCAAACACCATACAATGAGCAGTTCTTC. It encodes CASSPQTPYNEQFF.

This clone has only one observation. V gene TRBV6-1 combines with J gene TRBJ2-7; perhaps TRBD1 as D (5 bases). The CDR3 has 14 residues. The V gene lost 9 bases and the J gene lost 1 base, with 16 bases spanning the gap. In germline, CDR1 is MNHNS, CDR2 SASEGT. DNA for the CDR3: TGTGCCAGTACGACAGACACGGCATCCTACGAGCAGTACTTC. It encodes CASTTDTASYEQYF.

In regard to this clone: Different DNA sequences within this sample yield the same CDR3. The chain employs TRBV11-3 and TRBJ2-7; no definite D call. The CDR3 runs to 13 residues. Trimming stripped 1 base from V and 2 bases from J, with 6 bases between. The germline CDR1 and CDR2 sequences are SGHNT and YENEEA. The CDR3 sequence: CASSLGPAYEQYF. The CDR3 nucleotides read TGTGCCAGCAGCTTAGGACCAGCCTACGAGCAGTACTTC.

This clone was picked up one time. The rearrangement links TRBV6-5 to TRBJ1-2; TRBD1 aligns across 9 bases. Per the germline V gene, CDR1 is MNHEY and CDR2 is SVGAGI. The V gene end was trimmed by 2 bases and the J gene end by 8 bases; junction bases not matched to a gene: 6. The CDR3 runs to 14 residues. CDR3 sequence (DNA): TGTGCCAGCAGTTACGACGGGACAGGGCGCGGCTACACCTTC. It specifies CASSYDGTGRGYTF.

J is TRBJ2-1 and V is TRBV4-2; no firm D call. The CDR3 has 17 amino acids. Trimming shortened V by 1 base and J by 7 bases, and 20 bases separated the two germline ends. In germline, CDR1 is LGHNA, CDR2 YNFKEQ. CDR3: CASSQAPLGTPLNEQFF. DNA for the CDR3: TGTGCCAGCAGCCAAGCCCCATTAGGTACCCCCTTGAATGAGCAGTTCTTC.

V gene TRBV5-1 combines with J gene TRBJ2-1; D is perhaps TRBD1 or TRBD2 (6 bases each). The germline CDR1 and CDR2 sequences are SGHRS and YFSETQ. The CDR3 totals 16 residues. V was shortened by 5 bases and J by 7 bases, with 22 bases between the two germline ends. The CDR3 protein is CASSQRGASEKNEQFF. The CDR3 DNA reads TGCGCCAGCAGTCAAAGGGGGGCCAGTGAGAAGAATGAGCAGTTCTTC. Full variable domain (rest looked up from reference TRBV5-1 and TRBJ2-1): KAGVTQTPRYLIKTRGQQVTLSCSPISGHRSVSWYQQTPGQGLQFLFEYFSETQRNKGNFPGRFSGRQFSNSRSEMNVSTLELGDSALYLCASSQRGASEKNEQFFGPGTRLTVL.

The J gene is TRBJ2-1, the V gene TRBV14; D gene unclear. Trimming took off 0 bases at V and 4 bases at J, with 10 bases between the two ends. The CDR3 totals 15 residues. Germline loops: CDR1 SGHDN, CDR2 FVKESK. CDR3 protein: CASSQDLFTYNEQFF. The CDR3 region has the DNA TGTGCCAGCAGCCAAGATTTGTTCACGTACAATGAGCAGTTCTTC.

The gene calls are TRBV10-3 and TRBJ1-3; D is perhaps TRBD1 (6 bases). Trimming stripped 7 bases from V and 0 bases from J, with 19 bases between. The CDR3 length is 17 residues. From germline, CDR1 is ENHRY and CDR2 SYGVKD. The CDR3 nucleotides read TGTGCCATCACACAGACCGGGGGGCCCACCTCTGGAAACACCATATATTTT. Protein sequence: CAITQTGGPTSGNTIYF.

The rearrangement joins TRBV28 to TRBJ2-7, with D possibly called TRBD1 or TRBD2 (5 bases each). The CDR3 is 15 residues long. Trimming cost V 3 bases and J 3 bases, with 15 bases left between them. Germline CDR1 is MDHEN and CDR2 is SYDVKM. DNA for the CDR3: TGTGCCAGCAGTTTGTTTGGGGGAATCGGCTACGAGCAGTACTTC. Encoded protein: CASSLFGGIGYEQYF.

With regard to this clone: Additional DNA sequences in this sample encode the identical CDR3. As DNA, the CDR3 is TGTGCCAGCAGCGCTGGGACTAGCGGAGCCTACGAGCAGTACTTC. Its translation: CASSAGTSGAYEQYF. The rearrangement links TRBV5-4 to TRBJ2-7; 11 nucleotides match TRBD2. Germline CDR1 SGHNT, CDR2 YYREEE (reference sequence). With V trimmed by 4 bases and J by 2 bases, 5 bases remained unmatched. CDR3 length: 15 amino acids.

The rearrangement uses TRBV6-5 and TRBJ1-2; the D gene is possibly TRBD1 (6 bases). The CDR3 totals 13 residues. Germline CDR1 is MNHEY and CDR2 is SVGAGI. Trimming pared 5 bases from V and 4 bases from J, leaving 11 bases between. The CDR3 protein is CASSPRDIYGYTF. CDR3 in DNA: TGTGCCAGCAGTCCTAGGGACATCTATGGCTACACCTTC.

The chain links TRBV28 to TRBJ1-4; no reliable D call. This CDR3 spans 13 amino acids. The V gene lost 11 bases and the J gene lost 5 bases, with 15 bases spanning the gap. The germline V gene has CDR1 MDHEN and CDR2 SYDVKM. The CDR3 region is CAASWAGNEKLFF. As DNA, the CDR3 is TGTGCCGCCTCCTGGGCAGGAAATGAAAAACTGTTTTTT. The full variable domain, in which reference TRBV28 and TRBJ1-4 provide the parts outside the CDR3, is DVKVTQSSRYLVKRTGEKVFLECVQDMDHENMFWYRQDPGLGLRLIYFSYDVKMKEKGDIPEGYSVSREKKERFSLILESASTNQTSMYLCAASWAGNEKLFFGSGTQLSVL.

V is TRBV7-2 and J is TRBJ1-3; 9 positions match TRBD1. The V gene's germline CDR1 is SGHTA and CDR2 FQGNSA. This CDR3 spans 16 amino acids. With V trimmed by 2 bases and J by 4 bases, 6 bases remained unmatched. CDR3 coding DNA: TGTGCCAGCAGCTTATCAGGGACAGGGAGAGGAAACACCATATATTTT. Amino acids: CASSLSGTGRGNTIYF.

This clone was recorded only once. The V call is TRBV4-1, the J call TRBJ2-1; D is unresolved. CDR3 size: 15 residues. V was shortened by 0 bases and J by 4 bases, with 10 bases between the two germline ends. Germline V gene data show CDR1 as MGHRA and CDR2 as YSYEKL. The DNA of the CDR3 is TGCGCCAGCAGCCAAGATTTTCAGACGTACAATGAGCAGTTCTTC. It translates to CASSQDFQTYNEQFF.

The V and J genes are TRBV27 and TRBJ2-3, with D perhaps matching TRBD2 (6 bases). The V and J ends lost 3 bases and 3 bases respectively, with 19 bases between them. This CDR3 comprises 17 residues. Germline V CDR1 and CDR2: MNHEY, SMNVEV (reference sequence). CDR3 protein: CASSLLAAPSGTDTQYF. The CDR3 DNA reads TGTGCCAGCAGTTTGTTAGCGGCCCCAAGCGGGACAGATACGCAGTATTTT.

The chain is built from TRBV5-1 and TRBJ2-3; 12 bases map to TRBD2. With V trimmed by 0 bases and J by 6 bases, 8 bases remained unmatched. The germline gives CDR1 SGHRS, CDR2 YFSETQ. The CDR3 consists of 17 residues. This CDR3 reads CASSLVAASGREDTQYF. The CDR3 DNA follows: TGCGCCAGCAGCTTGGTCGCGGCTAGCGGGAGGGAGGATACGCAGTATTTT.

The chain joins TRBV7-9 to TRBJ2-7, with 10 bases matching TRBD2. The germline gives CDR1 SEHNR, CDR2 FQNEAQ (reference sequence). Trimming at V came to 8 bases and at J to 1 base, leaving 8 bases not matched to a gene. The CDR3 contains 15 residues. CDR3: CASAVAGGTSYEQYF. The CDR3 DNA reads TGTGCCAGCGCGGTAGCGGGAGGCACTTCCTACGAGCAGTACTTC.

The chain links TRBV6-4 to TRBJ2-1; D possibly matches TRBD1 or TRBD2 (6 bases each). There are 13 residues in the CDR3. Germline CDR1 reads MRHNA; CDR2 reads SNTAGT. Trimming stripped 5 bases from V and 5 bases from J, with 10 bases between. Here the CDR3 reads CASSRGQNNEQFF. The CDR3 nucleotides read TGTGCCAGCAGTCGGGGGCAGAACAATGAGCAGTTCTTC.

This sequence joins TRBV19 and TRBJ2-5; D gene uncertain. V lost 5 bases to trimming and J lost 4 bases, with 11 bases between them. CDR1 is LNHDA, CDR2 SQIVND, per germline (reference sequence). This CDR3 has 13 amino acids. CDR3 in DNA: TGTGCCAGTAGTCCCACCTCCCCAGAGACCCAGTACTTC. This encodes CASSPTSPETQYF. The whole variable domain, filled in from reference TRBV19 and TRBJ2-5, reads DGGITQSPKYLFRKEGQNVTLSCEQNLNHDAMYWYRQDPGQGLRLIYYSQIVNDFQKGDIAEGYSVSREKKESFPLTVTSAQKNPTAFYLCASSPTSPETQYFGPGTRLLVL.

The chain joins TRBV19 to TRBJ2-1; 11 nucleotides line up with TRBD2. Trimming at V came to 6 bases and at J to 9 bases, leaving 10 bases not matched to a gene. The CDR3 is made up of 15 amino acids. CDR1 LNHDA and CDR2 SQIVND come from the germline V gene (reference sequence). Written as DNA, the CDR3 is TGTGCCAGTAGCCACCCCCTAGCGGGAGGAAGTGAGCAGTTCTTC. It is translated as CASSHPLAGGSEQFF.

This chain links TRBV5-1 with TRBJ1-5; D remains ambiguous. With 0 bases removed from V and 10 bases from J, the gap between germline ends came to 14 bases. The CDR3 is 14 residues long. The germline CDR1 and CDR2 sequences are SGHRS and YFSETQ. The CDR3 protein is CASSLGEGMGPQHF. The CDR3 DNA reads as TGCGCCAGCAGCTTGGGGGAGGGAATGGGACCCCAGCATTTT.

The rearrangement joins TRBV27 to TRBJ1-1, with D perhaps TRBD1 (6 bases). The CDR3 sequence is 13 residues long. The V end was cut by 5 bases, the J end by 6 bases, with 13 bases between. Germline CDR1 is MNHEY and CDR2 is SMNVEV (reference sequence). The CDR3 reads CASSNRVGAEAFF. The DNA for the CDR3 is TGTGCCAGCAGTAACAGGGTGGGGGCTGAAGCTTTCTTT.

This chain connects TRBV5-5 to TRBJ1-1, with D unclear. Germline assignment: CDR1 SGHKS and CDR2 YYEKEE (reference sequence). CDR3 length equals 15 residues. Deletions cut 4 bases from V and 3 bases from J, with 16 bases between. Here the CDR3 reads CASSPGRREDTEAFF. Here the CDR3 DNA reads TGTGCCAGCAGCCCCGGTCGGAGGGAGGACACTGAAGCTTTCTTT.

The chain is built from TRBV6-5 and TRBJ1-2; TRBD1 is a possible D gene (6 bases). The CDR3 has 14 residues. Germline loops: CDR1 MNHEY, CDR2 SVGAGI. Deletions cut 6 bases from V and 4 bases from J, with 15 bases between. The CDR3 DNA reads as TGTGCCAGCAGCCAGGGACAAGGGAGCTATGGCTACACCTTC. This translates into CASSQGQGSYGYTF.

V and J are TRBV19 and TRBJ2-1; possibly TRBD1 for D (6 bases). Germline CDR1 is LNHDA and CDR2 is SQIVND (reference sequence). Trimming left V 7 bases short and J 4 bases short, with 20 bases between. This CDR3 spans 16 amino acids. The chain's CDR3 is CASTSLLAGEYNEQFF. CDR3 sequence (DNA): TGTGCCAGTACTTCGCTTTTGGCAGGGGAGTACAATGAGCAGTTCTTC.

V gene TRBV7-3 combines with J gene TRBJ2-5, with 10 nucleotides matching TRBD1. The CDR3 is 15 residues long. J gave up 4 bases and V 1 base, and 3 bases lay outside the gene matches. CDR1 is SGHTA, CDR2 FQGTGA, per germline. CDR3 DNA: TGTGCCAGCAGCTTAATGGGACAGGGGAGAGAGACCCAGTACTTC. Encoded protein: CASSLMGQGRETQYF.

The rearrangement joins TRBV7-7 to TRBJ2-2; D remains unclear. CDR1 and CDR2 from the germline V gene are SSHAT and FNYEAQ (reference sequence). Trimming removed 5 bases from V and 4 bases from J, with 8 bases in between. CDR3 length: 13 residues. This CDR3 reads CASSPEITGELFF. For the CDR3, the DNA is TGTGCCAGCAGCCCTGAGATCACCGGGGAGCTGTTTTTT.

This rearrangement joins TRBV10-1 to TRBJ1-6; TRBD1 is a possible D gene (5 bases). CDR3 length: 15 residues. CDR1 WNHNN and CDR2 SYGVQD come from the germline V gene (reference sequence). Trimming cost V 11 bases and J 5 bases, with 19 bases left between them. The CDR3 nucleotides are TGCGCCGTCCCCGGGGCAACGAGGGATAATTCACCCCTCCACTTT. Amino acid sequence: CAVPGATRDNSPLHF.